These 17 T cell receptor beta chains came from one sample sequenced in a study of shared clonotypes between healthy human individuals. Assay used: immunoSEQ multiplex PCR; TCRdb lists only in-frame clones, some missing. This repertoire shows around 610,000 clones, roughly 96% found once; its top ten account for approximately 0.1%. Naive CD8 populations comprised CD45RO-negative cells positively selected for CCR7, excluding terminally differentiated effector memory CD45RA+ cells. Sequences were obtained from naive CD8+ T cells sorted from blood. The source of these receptors is a woman aged 25 to 39 in good health.

This chain uses TRBV14 with TRBJ2-6, with TRBD1 matching over 7 bases. The V and J ends lost 3 bases and 2 bases, in that order; junction bases with no gene match: 13. Germline V gives CDR1 SGHDN, CDR2 FVKESK. The CDR3 totals 19 residues. The CDR3 DNA sequence: TGTGCCAGCAGCCACGACACAAGACAGGGCTGGGCTGGGGCCAACGTCCTGACTTTC. Residues: CASSHDTRQGWAGANVLTF.

This rearrangement joins TRBV6-5 to TRBJ2-5; maybe TRBD1 (7 bases). The tail of the sequence fits TRBJ2-7 better, so the J call may be wrong. Germline V lookup: CDR1 MNHEY, CDR2 SVGAGI. The CDR3 has 14 residues. CDR3 coding DNA: TGTGCCAGCAGCCCAGGGGGGCCCGGGTACGAGCAGTACTTC. Protein product: CASSPGGPGYEQYF.

The chain links TRBV9 to TRBJ2-7; D is undetermined. The ends were cut back, 0 bases at V and 5 bases at J, with 12 bases in the middle. Germline lookup yields CDR1 SGDLS and CDR2 YYNGEE. The CDR3 is 14 amino acids. The CDR3 DNA sequence: TGTGCCAGCAGCGTAGGACTCTCTCCTGACGAGCAGTACTTC. This gives the protein CASSVGLSPDEQYF.

The chain links TRBV27 to TRBJ1-1, with 7 bases fitting TRBD1. Trimming at V came to 6 bases and at J to 6 bases, leaving 13 bases not matched to a gene. The CDR3 totals 15 residues. Looked up from germline, CDR1 is MNHEY and CDR2 is SMNVEV (reference sequence). CDR3 sequence: CASSPTPQGVPEAFF. The CDR3 DNA is TGTGCCAGCAGCCCTACACCGCAGGGGGTACCTGAAGCTTTCTTT.

The chain combines TRBV7-9 with TRBJ2-7; D is tentatively TRBD1 or TRBD2 (5 bases each). Germline-derived CDR1 and CDR2 are SEHNR and FQNEAQ (reference sequence). V was pared by 2 bases and J by 2 bases, with 13 bases between. CDR3 size: 15 residues. As DNA, the CDR3 is TGTGCCAGCAGCTTACGGGGCGCAGCCCCCTACGAGCAGTACTTC. This sequence encodes CASSLRGAAPYEQYF.

This chain links TRBV6-9 with TRBJ1-5; D may be TRBD1 (5 bases). CDR3 length: 14 amino acids. Per germline, CDR1 MNHGY and CDR2 SVAAGI. Between the trimmed V and J ends, which lost 7 bases and 8 bases, there was a span of 18 bases. The CDR3 is CASKPGTPLEPQHF. The CDR3 DNA is TGTGCCAGCAAACCGGGGACCCCCCTGGAGCCCCAGCATTTT.

The V and J genes are TRBV7-9 and TRBJ2-7; the D is unclear. The CDR3 contains 13 residues. The ends were cut back, 5 bases at V and 3 bases at J, with 11 bases in the middle. Germline lookup yields CDR1 SEHNR and CDR2 FQNEAQ (reference sequence). The CDR3 reads CASSPSRVYEQYF. The CDR3 bases are TGTGCCAGCAGCCCAAGCCGAGTCTACGAGCAGTACTTC.

The chain has TRBV4-1 and TRBJ2-7; D is possibly TRBD1 or TRBD2 (6 bases each). Trimming removed 11 bases from V and 4 bases from J, with 24 bases in between. Germline values: CDR1 MGHRA, CDR2 YSYEKL. CDR3 size: 15 residues. The CDR3 DNA follows: TGCGCCTCAGCTGAGGGGGGATCCCCCGGGTACGAGCAGTACTTC. As protein: CASAEGGSPGYEQYF.

This chain joins TRBV9 and TRBJ2-6, with a tentative D call TRBD2 (6 bases). Germline assignment: CDR1 SGDLS and CDR2 YYNGEE. V lost 4 bases and J 0 bases, leaving 17 bases between the germline ends. The CDR3 loop spans 18 amino acids. CDR3 region: CASSPRGSGTSGANVLTF. In nucleotides, the CDR3 is TGTGCCAGCAGCCCCCGGGGTAGCGGCACCTCTGGGGCCAACGTCCTGACTTTC.

Only one count was recorded for this clone. The V call is TRBV28, the J call TRBJ1-5, with D possibly being TRBD1 (5 bases). This CDR3 region has 15 residues. The V end was cut by 3 bases, the J end by 0 bases, with 9 bases between. CDR1 and CDR2 from the germline V gene are MDHEN and SYDVKM. The CDR3 protein is CASSFGDHSNQPQHF. The DNA of the CDR3 is TGTGCCAGCAGTTTCGGGGACCATAGCAATCAGCCCCAGCATTTT.

The J gene is TRBJ2-7, the V gene TRBV19; 7 bases align to TRBD2. Looked up from germline, CDR1 is LNHDA and CDR2 is SQIVND (reference sequence). The CDR3 extends over 15 amino acids. Losses at the gene ends were 1 base for V and 3 bases for J; bases not matched to a gene: 6. The CDR3 is CASSIGAGAGYEQYF. The CDR3 DNA is TGTGCCAGTAGTATAGGGGCGGGAGCCGGCTACGAGCAGTACTTC.

This sequence joins TRBV27 and TRBJ2-7; the match to TRBD2 covers 15 bases. The CDR3 length is 15 residues. Germline CDR1 MNHEY, CDR2 SMNVEV (reference sequence). Here the CDR3 reads CPGLAGGPGYYEQYF. The CDR3 DNA sequence: TGTCCCGGACTAGCGGGAGGGCCTGGCTACTACGAGCAGTACTTC.

This clone appeared a single time. V and J are TRBV25-1 and TRBJ1-3; D gene uncertain. This CDR3 is built from 14 residues. The germline CDR1 and CDR2 sequences are MGHDK and SYGVNS. The V end was cut by 3 bases, the J end by 0 bases, with 6 bases between. CDR3 in DNA: TGTGCCAGCAGTGAGGGTAGCTCTGGAAACACCATATATTTT. Translating it yields CASSEGSSGNTIYF. Full variable domain (missing parts from reference TRBV25-1 and TRBJ1-3): EADIYQTPRYLVIGTGKKITLECSQTMGHDKMYWYQQDPGMELHLIHYSYGVNSTEKGDLSSESTVSRIRTEHFPLTLESARPSHTSQYLCASSEGSSGNTIYFGEGSWLTVV.

The V and J genes are TRBV27 and TRBJ2-1; TRBD2 agrees at 9 bases. The CDR3 is 15 amino acids. With V trimmed by 5 bases and J by 7 bases, 9 bases remained unmatched. Germline V CDR1 and CDR2: MNHEY, SMNVEV (reference sequence). The CDR3 DNA follows: TGTGCCAGCAGTCTAATAGCGGGAGCGCTTAATGAGCAGTTCTTC. This encodes CASSLIAGALNEQFF.

The V gene is TRBV5-8, the J gene TRBJ1-4; no firm D call. Germline V lookup: CDR1 SGHTS, CDR2 YDEGEE. This CDR3 has 16 amino acids. Trimming removed 0 bases at V and 0 bases at J, with 9 bases between. Here the CDR3 DNA reads TGTGCCAGCAGCTTGGGTTGGGCAGCAACTAATGAAAAACTGTTTTTT. It yields the protein CASSLGWAATNEKLFF.

In this sample, this clone turned up once. The chain links TRBV28 to TRBJ1-3; no firm D call. CDR1 is MDHEN, CDR2 SYDVKM, per germline. This CDR3 is built from 15 residues. V gave up 0 bases and J gave up 0 bases, with 6 bases separating them. This chain's CDR3 is CASSLWQSSGNTIYF. Here the CDR3 DNA reads TGTGCCAGCAGTTTATGGCAGAGCTCTGGAAACACCATATATTTT. Full variable domain (missing parts from reference TRBV28 and TRBJ1-3): DVKVTQSSRYLVKRTGEKVFLECVQDMDHENMFWYRQDPGLGLRLIYFSYDVKMKEKGDIPEGYSVSREKKERFSLILESASTNQTSMYLCASSLWQSSGNTIYFGEGSWLTVV.

V is TRBV29-1 and J is TRBJ2-7; D is perhaps TRBD1 (5 bases). Trimming removed 6 bases at V and 2 bases at J, with 11 bases between. The germline V gene has CDR1 SQVTM and CDR2 ANQGSEA. The CDR3 totals 12 residues. This CDR3 reads CSVRQGPYEQYF. In DNA form, the CDR3 reads TGCAGCGTGCGGCAGGGTCCCTACGAGCAGTACTTC.